Following are 13 T cell receptor beta chains from one sample sequenced in a study of cytomegalovirus exposure and HLA in healthy donors. In the PCR, 60 Vbeta and 13 Jbeta primers were used. Using immunoSEQ multiplex PCR, the repertoire was profiled, and TCRdb retains in-frame clones only, with some absent. This table has 150,000 to 200,000 clones, around 68% appearing once. The material sequenced was PBMCs. The origin of the receptors is a man in his fifties in good health and CMV-seronegative.

The chain is built from TRBV5-1 and TRBJ2-7; 7 bases are a match to TRBD1. The CDR3 runs to 15 residues. In germline, CDR1 is SGHRS, CDR2 YFSETQ. Trimming at V came to 4 bases and at J to 2 bases, leaving 9 bases not matched to a gene. CDR3 sequence: CASSPTGQEPYEQYF. The CDR3 nucleotides read TGCGCCAGCAGCCCGACCGGACAGGAACCCTACGAGCAGTACTTC.

The chain uses TRBV2 and TRBJ1-1; D not certain. This CDR3 is 14 amino acids long. Germline CDR1 reads SNHLY; CDR2 reads FYNNEI. The V and J ends lost 4 bases and 1 base respectively, with 10 bases between them. CDR3 loop: CASSAEVRNTEAFF. CDR3 DNA sequence: TGTGCCAGCAGTGCAGAGGTGCGGAACACTGAAGCTTTCTTT.

The rearrangement links TRBV5-4 to TRBJ2-2; 7 bases map to TRBD2. Germline CDR1 is SGHNT and CDR2 is YYREEE (reference sequence). This CDR3 comprises 14 residues. With V trimmed by 0 bases and J by 5 bases, 1 base remained unmatched. This CDR3 reads CASSLELATGELFF. For the CDR3, the DNA is TGTGCCAGCAGCTTGGAACTAGCGACCGGGGAGCTGTTTTTT.

CDR3: CASSFVTDTQYF. The DNA for the CDR3 is TGTGCCAGCAGCTTCGTGACAGATACGCAGTATTTT. The J gene is TRBJ2-3, the V gene TRBV7-9, with no clear D. Germline V gene lookup returns CDR1 SEHNR and CDR2 FQNEAQ (reference sequence). The CDR3 loop spans 12 amino acids. V was clipped by 3 bases and J by 3 bases, with 4 bases between them. Supplemented by reference TRBV7-9 and TRBJ2-3, the full variable domain reads DTGVSQNPRHKITKRGQNVTFRCDPISEHNRLYWYRQTLGQGPEFLTYFQNEAQLEKSRLLSDRFSAERPKGSFSTLEIQRTEQGDSAMYLCASSFVTDTQYFGPGTRLTVL.

This chain uses TRBV5-6 with TRBJ2-4, with D possibly matching TRBD2 (5 bases). V was shortened by 1 base and J by 4 bases, with 9 bases between the two germline ends. Germline V gives CDR1 SGHDT, CDR2 YYEEEE. The CDR3 contains 14 residues. CDR3 amino acids: CASSLRGAKNIQYF. CDR3 in DNA: TGTGCCAGCAGCTTGCGGGGTGCAAAAAACATTCAGTACTTC.

V gene TRBV4-1 combines with J gene TRBJ1-1; 8 bases match TRBD1. Germline V gene data show CDR1 as MGHRA and CDR2 as YSYEKL. This CDR3 has 14 amino acids. V lost 3 bases to trimming and J lost 5 bases; unmatched junction nucleotides: 5. In DNA, the CDR3 is TGCGCCAGCAGCCACCCGGACAGGGAGACTGAAGCTTTCTTT. Translating gives CASSHPDRETEAFF.

The chain uses TRBV19 and TRBJ1-5, with D perhaps TRBD1 (5 bases). Germline loops: CDR1 LNHDA, CDR2 SQIVND (reference sequence). Trimming shortened V by 8 bases and J by 5 bases, and 10 bases separated the two germline ends. The CDR3 spans 12 residues. The DNA for the CDR3 is TGTGCCAGTGCCCAGGGTCATCAGCCCCAGCATTTT. Protein product: CASAQGHQPQHF.

The chain links TRBV5-1 to TRBJ2-2; 9 nucleotides line up with TRBD1. The CDR3 sequence is 17 residues long. With 4 bases clipped from V and 0 bases from J, the junction kept 7 bases outside the gene matches. CDR1 SGHRS and CDR2 YFSETQ come from the germline V gene. CDR3 DNA sequence: TGCGCCAGCAGCAAACAGGGACAGGGACCGAACACCGGGGAGCTGTTTTTT. This codes for CASSKQGQGPNTGELFF.

This clone was detected once. CDR3 protein: CASSPPGAGGIQPQHF. In DNA form, the CDR3 reads TGTGCCAGCTCACCACCGGGGGCAGGGGGTATACAGCCCCAGCATTTT. This chain links TRBV18 with TRBJ1-5; 7 bases fit TRBD1. V was clipped by 0 bases and J by 7 bases; unmatched bases: 9. The CDR3 is made up of 16 amino acids. CDR1 and CDR2 from the germline V gene are KGHSH and LQKENI.

This chain uses TRBV7-9 with TRBJ2-5; 8 positions match TRBD1. CDR3 length: 15 amino acids. The germline gives CDR1 SEHNR, CDR2 FQNEAQ (reference sequence). After removal of 5 bases from V and 2 bases from J, the junction contained 7 bases not matched to a gene. Written as DNA, the CDR3 is TGTGCCAGCAGCGGAAGACAGGGGACGCAAGAGACCCAGTACTTC. It translates to CASSGRQGTQETQYF.

This clone was detected only a few times. The chain links TRBV7-9 to TRBJ1-2, with TRBD1 identical over 8 bases. The V gene end was trimmed by 8 bases and the J gene end by 4 bases; junction bases not matched to a gene: 18. CDR1 is SEHNR, CDR2 FQNEAQ, per germline (reference sequence). The CDR3 is made up of 17 amino acids. The CDR3 DNA sequence: TGTGCCAGCCCAACGAGGGCAGGGGGCGAGGGCTTCTATGGCTACACCTTC. It specifies CASPTRAGGEGFYGYTF.

The chain employs TRBV6-5 and TRBJ1-2; 9 positions agree with TRBD1. The CDR3 contains 15 residues. With V trimmed by 5 bases and J by 8 bases, 12 bases remained unmatched. Germline V CDR1 and CDR2: MNHEY, SVGAGI. CDR3 coding DNA: TGTGCCAGCAGTGGGATTCCGGGACAGGGAAAGGGCTACACCTTC. Its translation: CASSGIPGQGKGYTF.

V usage is TRBV29-1 and J usage is TRBJ1-4; D is possibly TRBD1 (5 bases). The CDR3 has 13 residues. Trimming left V 5 bases short and J 7 bases short, with 14 bases between. Germline assignment: CDR1 SQVTM and CDR2 ANQGSEA. In DNA form, the CDR3 reads TGCAGCGTTCACGCAGGGTCGGGTGAAAAACTGTTTTTT. Translating it yields CSVHAGSGEKLFF.